This is a list of T cell receptor beta chains from one sample in a study of T cells after posttransplantation cyclophosphamide. TCRdb's copy holds only in-frame clones and misses some; the assay was immunoSEQ multiplex PCR. Observed in the sample are fewer than 35,000 clones, none of them singletons. The sequencing input was PBMCs. The receptors originated from a woman aged 55 to 70 in good health, CMV-negative, and a related stem cell transplant donor. The conserved cysteine and the conserved F or W are not part of the CDR3 here. The D gene is left open where the match is weak.

CDR3 length: 14
V gene: TRBV12-3/TRBV12-4
D gene: NA
J gene: TRBJ1-4
CDR3 protein: ASSLTGLGPNEKLF

CDR3 length: 6
V gene: TRBV29-1
D gene: NA
J gene: TRBJ1-2
CDR3 protein: SSPGYT

CDR3 length: 12
V gene: TRBV27
D gene: TRBD1
J gene: TRBJ2-7
CDR3 protein: ASSLRDRNYEQY

CDR3 length: 14
V gene: TRBV19
D gene: NA
J gene: TRBJ1-5
CDR3 protein: ASQTRGVYSNQPQH

CDR3 length: 19
V gene: TRBV19
D gene: TRBD2
J gene: TRBJ2-3
CDR3 protein: ASSRTGTSGRTGGSTDTQY

CDR3 length: 15
V gene: TRBV24-1
D gene: TRBD2
J gene: TRBJ2-1
CDR3 protein: ATSDSTSGGPRNEQF

CDR3 length: 14
V gene: TRBV11-1
D gene: NA
J gene: TRBJ2-5
CDR3 protein: ASSFPRQDEKETQY

CDR3 length: 11
V gene: TRBV5-6
D gene: NA
J gene: TRBJ2-3
CDR3 protein: ASSLQGTDPQY

CDR3 length: 12
V gene: TRBV4-1
D gene: TRBD2
J gene: TRBJ2-5
CDR3 protein: ASSLSGGGETQY

CDR3 length: 14
V gene: TRBV7-2
D gene: NA
J gene: TRBJ2-3
CDR3 protein: ASSSRGGASTDTQY

CDR3 length: 12
V gene: TRBV12-3/TRBV12-4
D gene: NA
J gene: TRBJ1-1
CDR3 protein: ASSLNIRNTEAF

CDR3 length: 13
V gene: TRBV28
D gene: TRBD2
J gene: TRBJ2-7
CDR3 protein: ASSSPGLGGYEQY

CDR3 length: 10
V gene: TRBV19
D gene: TRBD1
J gene: TRBJ1-4
CDR3 protein: ASTRGREKLF

CDR3 length: 12
V gene: TRBV28
D gene: NA
J gene: TRBJ1-1
CDR3 protein: ASRPPNRNTEAF

CDR3 length: 13
V gene: TRBV19
D gene: TRBD1
J gene: TRBJ2-2
CDR3 protein: AGSTGGRHPGELF

CDR3 length: 12
V gene: TRBV2
D gene: NA
J gene: TRBJ2-1
CDR3 protein: ASSDGQVDNEQF

CDR3 length: 15
V gene: TRBV5-1
D gene: NA
J gene: TRBJ1-2
CDR3 protein: ASSFALRQTNNYGYT

CDR3 length: 13
V gene: TRBV6-5
D gene: NA
J gene: TRBJ2-7
CDR3 protein: ASSYSIAGIYEQY

CDR3 length: 13
V gene: TRBV7-9
D gene: TRBD1
J gene: TRBJ2-5
CDR3 protein: ASSTGTGGQETQY

CDR3 length: 14
V gene: TRBV9
D gene: TRBD2
J gene: TRBJ2-3
CDR3 protein: ASSLRPSGVADTQY

CDR3 length: 9
V gene: TRBV28
D gene: NA
J gene: TRBJ2-7
CDR3 protein: ATRSPGEQY

CDR3 length: 14
V gene: TRBV24-1
D gene: TRBD2
J gene: TRBJ2-7
CDR3 protein: ATSSPLREGRHEQY

CDR3 length: 10
V gene: TRBV6-6
D gene: NA
J gene: TRBJ1-1
CDR3 protein: ASRLTDTEAF

CDR3 length: 12
V gene: TRBV5-1
D gene: NA
J gene: TRBJ1-5
CDR3 protein: ASSTGNSNQPQH

CDR3 length: 10
V gene: TRBV11-2
D gene: NA
J gene: TRBJ1-2
CDR3 protein: ASSQILAGYT

CDR3 length: 12
V gene: TRBV30
D gene: TRBD2
J gene: TRBJ2-3
CDR3 protein: AWGTSGKKDTQY

CDR3 length: 12
V gene: TRBV18
D gene: TRBD1
J gene: TRBJ2-4
CDR3 protein: ASSPGQGVNIQY

CDR3 length: 12
V gene: TRBV27
D gene: TRBD1
J gene: TRBJ2-2
CDR3 protein: ASTRKGASGELF

CDR3 length: 13
V gene: TRBV5-6
D gene: NA
J gene: TRBJ1-4
CDR3 protein: ASSLLGIGEEKLF

CDR3 length: 9
V gene: TRBV20-1
D gene: NA
J gene: TRBJ2-1
CDR3 protein: SAPRDSEQF

CDR3 length: 13
V gene: TRBV6-1
D gene: TRBD1
J gene: TRBJ2-7
CDR3 protein: ASNLLDRIAYEQY

CDR3 length: 9
V gene: TRBV29-1
D gene: NA
J gene: TRBJ2-2
CDR3 protein: SFRDTGELF

CDR3 length: 10
V gene: TRBV30
D gene: TRBD1
J gene: TRBJ1-2
CDR3 protein: AWSRDSYGYT

CDR3 length: 12
V gene: TRBV30
D gene: TRBD1
J gene: TRBJ2-5
CDR3 protein: AGSWTGGQETQY

CDR3 length: 10
V gene: TRBV11-2
D gene: NA
J gene: TRBJ1-1
CDR3 protein: ASSTGNTEAF

CDR3 length: 13
V gene: TRBV18
D gene: NA
J gene: TRBJ2-7
CDR3 protein: ASSPVVGVHYEQY

CDR3 length: 13
V gene: TRBV5-1
D gene: TRBD1
J gene: TRBJ1-1
CDR3 protein: ASTLSGTGWTEAF

CDR3 length: 13
V gene: TRBV6-6
D gene: NA
J gene: TRBJ2-7
CDR3 protein: ASSYSAGGLYEQY

CDR3 length: 10
V gene: TRBV2
D gene: NA
J gene: TRBJ1-1
CDR3 protein: ASKIQNTEAF

CDR3 length: 14
V gene: TRBV4-1
D gene: TRBD2
J gene: TRBJ2-7
CDR3 protein: ASSQDPAGETYEQY

CDR3 length: 11
V gene: TRBV5-1
D gene: TRBD1
J gene: TRBJ2-7
CDR3 protein: ASSTRTGGEQY

CDR3 length: 12
V gene: TRBV7-9
D gene: NA
J gene: TRBJ1-4
CDR3 protein: ASSFPDISEKLF

CDR3 length: 14
V gene: TRBV5-1
D gene: NA
J gene: TRBJ2-5
CDR3 protein: ASSSGTAARQETQY